The following is a TCR beta chain sequence with its context. Its antigen is unknown. Per-base quality was not reported, and no clone a single base away is much larger than it. The junction shows trimming of 1 base on V and 2 bases on J, plus 8 bases between the germline ends. The CDR3 covers 14 residues, taking in both the cysteine and the phenylalanine. The read is trimmed to its CDR3 DNA, 42 bases read in frame from base 1. Via the germline V gene, CDR1 is SNHLY and CDR2 FYNNEI. The immunoSEQ Assay, a bias-controlled multiplex PCR, was used to amplify TCRbeta CDR3 regions from genomic DNA. In the source study's methods: The number of nucleated cells in each sample was estimated by amplification of reference gene primers within the assay. Sequence reads were collapsed and filtered to measure the absolute abundance of every unique TCRbeta CDR3 rearrangement. For each sample, productive Simpson clonality was calculated as the square root of Simpson's diversity index across productive rearrangements. TCRdb retrieved this table from immuneACCESS and kept in-frame rearrangements only. Not all clones are present; in checked studies, unresolved V genes account for under half, and no reason is known for the remainder. V, J and clone size are those of that table, while D and trimming were read from the DNA. This sample comprises roughly 300,000 clones, over 75% of them detected only once. The biggest ten clones account for approximately 1% of the sample.

This sample is drawn from a study of blood T cell repertoires in COVID-19 (dated by TCRdb to about 2020). About the study as a whole: The collaborator samples originated in the United States, Italy and Spain and spanned the acute and convalescent phases of COVID-19. The prospective study material was composed of cDNA or gDNA derived from T cells, B-cell-depleted T cells, or PBMCs. Deeply sampled blood TCRbeta repertoires from subjects exposed to, actively infected with, or recovered from COVID-19 were included in the dataset. A freely available public database, intended as a resource for researchers studying the immune response to SARS-CoV-2, is where the repertoires were released. The samples were drawn from the first 160 participants of the ongoing ImmuneRACE study and from 950 to 1,500 subjects provided by 6 global collaborators. The sample metadata nearly always contained a de-identified subject ID, COVID-19 status, age in years and sex. Where HLA class I and class II types were available, the types were taken from metadata supplied by the sample provider, not from assay-based typing.

The paper's findings and limits, for the study overall: The quantity of clinical and demographic metadata differed by source and by participant and was supplied without curation.

Enrolling through a virtual design, the prospective study's participants ranged in age from roughly 18 to 90 years and lived across 24 United States geographic areas. In the prospective study, participants were assigned to cohorts based on the clinical history participants reported in a screening survey and a study questionnaire. For ImmuneRACE Cohort 3, a participant was defined as recovered based on two consecutive negative NP/OP PCR tests, clearance by a healthcare professional, or resolution of symptoms. Mobile phlebotomists in the prospective study collected whole blood, serum and a nasopharyngeal or oropharyngeal swab from every participant. Participants in the prospective study had the option to provide additional blood draws and questionnaires over an approximately two-month period. Before DNA extraction, blood samples from the prospective study were shipped at room temperature or frozen.

Recombination joined TRBV2 with TRBJ1-2; the D gene is possibly TRBD1, with 5 bases matching. Sequencing input: PBMCs or T cells enriched from blood (not recorded which). This TCR came from a woman aged 25 to 39 who had recovered from COVID-19. The nucleotide sequence is TGTGCCAGCAGTGAAGACAGGACAAACTATGGCTACACCTTC. Protein translation: CASSEDRTNYGYTF.